This entry concerns a single TCR beta chain. Antigen: not known. Germline loops: CDR1 SEHNR, CDR2 FQNEAQ (reference sequence). The CDR3 is 16 residues long. V lost 4 bases and J lost 5, with 20 bases in between. The sample comes from a study of cytomegalovirus exposure and HLA in healthy donors. Across the study: As released early, the data held about 85 million unique TCRs from HLA-typed donors.

Findings and caveats of the study: Later analysis associated a missense DCLRE1C variant with TCR beta V- and J-gene trimming. Sequences of the TCR beta chain were said to predict the HLA-A and HLA-B alleles of most subjects accurately.

PCR primers comprised 60 Vbeta and 13 Jbeta primers. Original methodology: In a later analysis, 80 million to 100 million unique TCR beta chains included roughly 11 million shared by two or more donors. The assay was immunoSEQ multiplex PCR, and TCRdb's table has in-frame clones only and misses some. V and J calls and clone size are copied from that table; D and trimming were computed from the DNA. The sample includes 200,000 or so clones, 82% of them seen just once. Material for sequencing was PBMCs. The sequence was collected from a woman in her 50s in good health and CMV-seropositive. The chain is built from TRBV7-9 and TRBJ1-1; weak D call: TRBD1 (6 bases). CDR3 bases: TGTGCCAGCAGCTCCCATCAGGGGCCCGCGAGGACTGAAGCTTTCTTT. This codes for CASSSHQGPARTEAFF.